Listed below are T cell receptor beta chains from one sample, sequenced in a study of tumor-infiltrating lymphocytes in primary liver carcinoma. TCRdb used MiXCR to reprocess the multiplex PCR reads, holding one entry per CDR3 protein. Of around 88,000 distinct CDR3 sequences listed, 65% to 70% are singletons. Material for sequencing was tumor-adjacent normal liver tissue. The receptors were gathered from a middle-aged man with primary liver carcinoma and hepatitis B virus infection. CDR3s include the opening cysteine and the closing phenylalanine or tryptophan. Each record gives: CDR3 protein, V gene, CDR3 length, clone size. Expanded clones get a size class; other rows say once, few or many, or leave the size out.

cdr3_aa: CACSLEPQPGQGPLGYTF; v_call: TRBV4-1; cdr3_length: 18; clone_size: .
cdr3_aa: CSVTEGVYGEKLFF; v_call: TRBV29-1; cdr3_length: 14; clone_size: .
cdr3_aa: CASSRDVNQPQHF; v_call: TRBV12-3/TRBV12-4; cdr3_length: 13; clone_size: .
cdr3_aa: CASGDGFPPYEKYF; v_call: TRBV11-3; cdr3_length: 14; clone_size: .
cdr3_aa: CASSSTGGTNQPQHF; v_call: TRBV5-1; cdr3_length: 15; clone_size: .
cdr3_aa: CADSPMGTGYEQYF; v_call: TRBV4-1; cdr3_length: 14; clone_size: .
cdr3_aa: CAGSPLGSNTEAFF; v_call: TRBV12-3/TRBV12-4; cdr3_length: 14; clone_size: .
cdr3_aa: CASSLAVAIKEQFF; v_call: TRBV6-1; cdr3_length: 14; clone_size: .
cdr3_aa: CASSPFGQGITGELFF; v_call: TRBV5-6; cdr3_length: 16; clone_size: .
cdr3_aa: CASSPGTGSYSGNTIYF; v_call: TRBV6-5; cdr3_length: 17; clone_size: many
cdr3_aa: CASSPPPQGVHEQYF; v_call: TRBV5-5; cdr3_length: 15; clone_size: many
cdr3_aa: CAGSFLFSSYEEYF; v_call: TRBV11-2; cdr3_length: 14; clone_size: .
cdr3_aa: CAISESRNSPLHF; v_call: TRBV10-3; cdr3_length: 13; clone_size: many
cdr3_aa: CASSFPRLAGEPYSERFF; v_call: TRBV11-2; cdr3_length: 18; clone_size: .
cdr3_aa: CAWSETGAGNSPLHF; v_call: TRBV30; cdr3_length: 15; clone_size: once
cdr3_aa: CASSLFGAPNIDTQYF; v_call: TRBV4-1; cdr3_length: 16; clone_size: .
cdr3_aa: CASTRGRGLWEQYF; v_call: TRBV6-6; cdr3_length: 14; clone_size: few
cdr3_aa: CSALTPANEKLFF; v_call: TRBV20-1; cdr3_length: 13; clone_size: once
cdr3_aa: CASSEETGNYEQYF; v_call: TRBV2; cdr3_length: 14; clone_size: .
cdr3_aa: CASSLDEGWSGNTIYF; v_call: TRBV11-2; cdr3_length: 16; clone_size: .
cdr3_aa: CASSLVAGQPQHF; v_call: TRBV12-3/TRBV12-4; cdr3_length: 13; clone_size: .
cdr3_aa: CTSSQGQKETQYF; v_call: TRBV11-1; cdr3_length: 13; clone_size: .
cdr3_aa: CAISRDISSGAEHF; v_call: TRBV15; cdr3_length: 14; clone_size: once
cdr3_aa: CSVTTSGRTNEQFF; v_call: TRBV29-1; cdr3_length: 14; clone_size: .
cdr3_aa: CASSYNLAQETQYF; v_call: TRBV6-5; cdr3_length: 14; clone_size: many
cdr3_aa: CASSFRGASYGYTF; v_call: TRBV13; cdr3_length: 14; clone_size: .
cdr3_aa: CASSRGTSGSHEQFF; v_call: TRBV28; cdr3_length: 15; clone_size: .
cdr3_aa: CVSSRWDFRRSYNEQFF; v_call: TRBV7-9; cdr3_length: 17; clone_size: .
cdr3_aa: CASSRPGLAADEQFF; v_call: TRBV7-8; cdr3_length: 15; clone_size: many
cdr3_aa: CASSLLGNTGELFF; v_call: TRBV12-3/TRBV12-4; cdr3_length: 14; clone_size: many
cdr3_aa: CASRDDQEWSHEQYF; v_call: TRBV2; cdr3_length: 15; clone_size: few
cdr3_aa: CASSPEDTLRAEAFF; v_call: TRBV5-1; cdr3_length: 15; clone_size: .
cdr3_aa: CASSLAREPRYEQYF; v_call: TRBV11-2; cdr3_length: 15; clone_size: .
cdr3_aa: CASRILLAERFPGPYGQYF; v_call: TRBV6-2/TRBV6-3; cdr3_length: 19; clone_size: once
cdr3_aa: CAWSGGPLNGNTIYF; v_call: TRBV30; cdr3_length: 15; clone_size: few
cdr3_aa: CSVEGSRPTSGLTVTQYF; v_call: TRBV29-1; cdr3_length: 18; clone_size: once
cdr3_aa: CASSLVGNEDFF; v_call: TRBV11-3; cdr3_length: 12; clone_size: .
cdr3_aa: CSVEDVPGRGYSYTF; v_call: TRBV29-1; cdr3_length: 15; clone_size: once
cdr3_aa: CVGSERTPNQPQHF; v_call: TRBV2; cdr3_length: 14; clone_size: .
cdr3_aa: CSIHGTSYNEQFF; v_call: TRBV29-1; cdr3_length: 13; clone_size: .
cdr3_aa: CVSSLVSGYEQYF; v_call: TRBV5-4; cdr3_length: 13; clone_size: many
cdr3_aa: CAWGPQLGSGLPVSPDTQYF; v_call: TRBV30; cdr3_length: 20; clone_size: .
cdr3_aa: CASSLGTGGNEQFF; v_call: TRBV7-9; cdr3_length: 14; clone_size: many
cdr3_aa: CASSPGTISNEQYF; v_call: TRBV12-3/TRBV12-4; cdr3_length: 14; clone_size: .
cdr3_aa: CASSIEGNYGYIF; v_call: TRBV11-2; cdr3_length: 13; clone_size: once
cdr3_aa: CASSYEVTSGALGANVLTF; v_call: TRBV6-5; cdr3_length: 19; clone_size: many
cdr3_aa: CANSLDIGLTMGKQFF; v_call: TRBV11-2; cdr3_length: 16; clone_size: .
cdr3_aa: CTSSYDGRTDMQYF; v_call: TRBV6-5; cdr3_length: 14; clone_size: once
cdr3_aa: CVSSRNLAGQSYEQYF; v_call: TRBV4-2; cdr3_length: 16; clone_size: .
cdr3_aa: CSAIAGEGYEQYF; v_call: TRBV29-1; cdr3_length: 13; clone_size: .
cdr3_aa: CASSPGTGDTGELFF; v_call: TRBV6-1; cdr3_length: 15; clone_size: many
cdr3_aa: CASSQGAGVGELFF; v_call: TRBV4-1; cdr3_length: 14; clone_size: .
cdr3_aa: CASSPTGGRYTEAFF; v_call: TRBV6-5; cdr3_length: 15; clone_size: many
cdr3_aa: CVSSGRAGVTYTQYF; v_call: TRBV2; cdr3_length: 15; clone_size: .